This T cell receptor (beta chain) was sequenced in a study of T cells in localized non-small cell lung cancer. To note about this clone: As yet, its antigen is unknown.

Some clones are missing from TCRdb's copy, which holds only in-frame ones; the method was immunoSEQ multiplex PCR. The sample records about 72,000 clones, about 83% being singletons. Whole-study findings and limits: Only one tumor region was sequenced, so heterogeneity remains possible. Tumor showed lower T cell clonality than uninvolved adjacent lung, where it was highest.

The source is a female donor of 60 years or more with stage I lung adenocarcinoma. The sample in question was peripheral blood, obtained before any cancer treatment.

The CDR3 loop reads CASSLHLGLATF. The CDR3 DNA sequence: TGTGCCAGCAGCTTGCACCTGGGGTTAGCGACCTTC. The V and J genes are TRBV7-8 and TRBJ1-2; D unresolved. The CDR3 consists of 12 residues. Trimming pared 3 bases from V and 14 bases from J, leaving 16 bases between. Germline V gene lookup returns CDR1 SGHVS and CDR2 FQNEAQ.